One and the same sample provided the 10 T cell receptor beta chains below, sequenced in a study of blood T cell repertoires in COVID-19 (TCRdb year 2020). Receptor libraries were prepared by the immunoSEQ multiplex PCR assay. This is the immuneACCESS table as TCRdb keeps it, with only in-frame sequences that have V and J called. A part of the clones is gone; compared with another copy, unresolved V genes explain less than half, and the rest is unexplained. The table for this sample lists 70,000 to 95,000 clones; around 89% of them were counted only once. The top ten clonotypes cover about 15% of the sample. Sequencing input: peripheral blood. All receptors come from a man between 70 and 80 years old with active or convalescent COVID-19.

The chain employs TRBV19 and TRBJ2-5; 16 bases are shared with TRBD2. V dropped 2 bases and J dropped 5; count of bases not matched to a gene: 14. The germline CDR1 and CDR2 sequences are LNHDA and SQIVND (reference sequence). The CDR3 is 20 residues long. The CDR3 sequence: CASSIFYSRGGLAGGETQYF. CDR3 DNA sequence: TGTGCCAGTAGTATATTCTATTCTCGGGGGGGACTAGCGGGAGGGGAGACCCAGTACTTC.

This clone was observed once. The J gene is TRBJ2-7, the V gene TRBV10-1; 9 bases line up with TRBD2. The V gene's germline CDR1 is WNHNN and CDR2 SYGVQD (reference sequence). CDR3 length equals 15 residues. J gave up 5 bases and V 6 bases, and 11 bases lay outside the gene matches. CDR3 sequence (DNA): TGCGCCAGCAGAGCTGTGGCGGGAGGGCCCGACGAGCAGTACTTC. This sequence encodes CASRAVAGGPDEQYF.

The chain has TRBV11-3 and TRBJ2-4, with D unclear. V gave up 1 base and J gave up 0 bases, with 19 bases separating them. Germline assignment: CDR1 SGHNT and CDR2 YENEEA. The CDR3 has 19 residues. Here the CDR3 DNA reads TGTGCCAGCAGCTTAGTCCCCAGACAACGCTTTATAGCCAAAAACATTCAGTACTTC. This translates into CASSLVPRQRFIAKNIQYF.

DNA of the CDR3: TGTGCCATCAGCCGTAGCGGGAGAATGGGCAATGAGCAGTTCTTC. This gives the protein CAISRSGRMGNEQFF. The chain recombines TRBV10-3 with TRBJ2-1, with 9 bases fitting TRBD2. V was clipped by 6 bases and J by 6 bases; unmatched bases: 9. Germline V gene sequence: CDR1 ENHRY, CDR2 SYGVKD. The CDR3 is made up of 15 amino acids.

This clone appeared a single time. J is TRBJ2-7 and V is TRBV28, with D perhaps matching TRBD2 (6 bases). Germline assignment: CDR1 MDHEN and CDR2 SYDVKM. The CDR3 consists of 15 residues. Trimming shortened V by 5 bases and J by 4 bases, and 18 bases separated the two germline ends. CDR3 sequence (DNA): TGTGCCAGCAGTCCACTGTGGGGGGAGAAGTACGAGCAGTACTTC. It yields the protein CASSPLWGEKYEQYF.

The chain has TRBV7-9 and TRBJ2-3, with 8 nucleotides matching TRBD2. The germline V gene encodes CDR1 SEHNR and CDR2 FQNEAQ (reference sequence). V dropped 4 bases and J dropped 5; count of bases not matched to a gene: 14. The CDR3 consists of 17 residues. CDR3 bases: TGTGCCAGCAGCTCTCCAGCTAGCCCAACTAGCGGAGATACGCAGTATTTT. Protein: CASSSPASPTSGDTQYF.

The chain employs TRBV9 and TRBJ2-3, with 11 bases aligning to TRBD2. Germline V gene sequence: CDR1 SGDLS, CDR2 YYNGEE. The CDR3 has 16 amino acids. The V gene end was trimmed by 0 bases and the J gene end by 2 bases; junction bases not matched to a gene: 2. The CDR3 nucleotides are TGTGCCAGCAGCGTAGGACTAGCGGGGTACACAGATACGCAGTATTTT. Translation: CASSVGLAGYTDTQYF. Variable domain in full (rest from reference TRBV9 and TRBJ2-3): DSGVTQTPKHLITATGQRVTLRCSPRSGDLSVYWYQQSLDQGLQFLIQYYNGEERAKGNILERFSAQQFPDLHSELNLSSLELGDSALYFCASSVGLAGYTDTQYFGPGTRLTVL.

The sample holds one count of this clone. CDR3 in amino acids: CASITSPDGTEVEAMNTEAFF. In DNA, the CDR3 is TGCGCCAGCATCACCTCACCCGATGGGACAGAGGTAGAGGCCATGAACACTGAAGCTTTCTTT. The V call is TRBV5-1, the J call TRBJ1-1; 7 bases fit TRBD1. Germline V CDR1 and CDR2: SGHRS, YFSETQ. CDR3 length: 21 residues. V trimming: 6 bases; J trimming: 0 bases; junction bases outside the gene matches: 26.

V gene TRBV28 combines with J gene TRBJ1-3; 7 nucleotides agree with TRBD1. The CDR3 contains 17 residues. The germline gives CDR1 MDHEN, CDR2 SYDVKM. V shed 6 bases and J 4 bases; nucleotides not matched to a gene: 15. The CDR3 here is CASSPTTGYGRGNTIYF. CDR3 DNA: TGTGCCAGCAGCCCAACGACAGGGTATGGGCGAGGAAACACCATATATTTT.

This clone was counted a single time. The chain carries TRBV9 and TRBJ2-1; no clear D gene. The CDR3 consists of 14 residues. CDR1 and CDR2 from the germline V gene are SGDLS and YYNGEE. The ends were cut back, 0 bases at V and 5 bases at J, with 9 bases in the middle. The CDR3 loop is CASSVEWRHNEQFF. CDR3 bases: TGTGCCAGCAGCGTAGAGTGGAGACACAATGAGCAGTTCTTC. Based on the CDR3 plus reference TRBV9 and TRBJ2-1, the full variable domain is DSGVTQTPKHLITATGQRVTLRCSPRSGDLSVYWYQQSLDQGLQFLIQYYNGEERAKGNILERFSAQQFPDLHSELNLSSLELGDSALYFCASSVEWRHNEQFFGPGTRLTVL.